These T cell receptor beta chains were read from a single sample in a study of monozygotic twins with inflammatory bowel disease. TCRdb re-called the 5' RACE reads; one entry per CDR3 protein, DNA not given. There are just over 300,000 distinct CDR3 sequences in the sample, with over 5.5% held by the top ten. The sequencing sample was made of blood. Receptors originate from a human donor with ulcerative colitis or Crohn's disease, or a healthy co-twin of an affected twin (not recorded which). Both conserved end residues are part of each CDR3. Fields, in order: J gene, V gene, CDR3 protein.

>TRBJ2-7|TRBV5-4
CASSQGTSGPYEQYF
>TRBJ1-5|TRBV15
CATTPTVNQPQHF
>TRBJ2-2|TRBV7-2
CASSLQAGPPGELFF
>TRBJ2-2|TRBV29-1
CSVGQLTNTGELFF
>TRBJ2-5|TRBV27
CASSLGTSLETQYF
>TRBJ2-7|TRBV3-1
CASSQAQGGSYEQYF
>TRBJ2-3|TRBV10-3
CAISRSGGPSDTQYF
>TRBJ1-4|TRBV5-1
CASHPLPGSTYEKLFF
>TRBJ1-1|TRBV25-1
CASIKSSGQKGNTEAFF
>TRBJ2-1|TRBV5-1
CASSLEGGSTHEQFF
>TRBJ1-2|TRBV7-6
CASSLGTGWGDGYTF
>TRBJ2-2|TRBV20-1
CSATTPGTGQAGELFF
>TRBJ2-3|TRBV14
CASSQDVLTYTQYF
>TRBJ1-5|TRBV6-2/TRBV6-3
CASRKTSSPQHF
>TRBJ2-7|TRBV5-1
CASSLEGIYEQYF
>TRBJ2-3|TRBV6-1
CASSHTDRFTVKPAVCYF
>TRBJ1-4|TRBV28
CASATNEKLFF
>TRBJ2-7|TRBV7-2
CASSLAQDNYEQYF
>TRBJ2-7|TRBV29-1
CSVEDQTSRDLGQYF
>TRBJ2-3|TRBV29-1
CSDAGPHTQYF
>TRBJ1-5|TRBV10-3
CAIGTGAAQPQHF
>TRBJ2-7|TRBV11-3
CASSLNPSSGGRYYEQYF